This TCR beta chain originates from a study of long-term antiretroviral therapy in people with HIV. Points on this clone: Its target is not known.

The CDR3 contains 15 residues. Study-wide points: Repertoires looked antigen-experienced, with only a slight naive shift after ART. Diversity measured after ART increased yet remained under transplant donor controls.

immunoSEQ v3.0 was run at survey level. The repertoire was sequenced with immunoSEQ multiplex PCR; TCRdb's copy has only in-frame clones and lacks some. The table has tens of thousands of clones, more than 75% seen once; the top ten hold more than 4.5%. The chain has TRBV1 and TRBJ2-3; TRBD2 is the table's D call and was not checked against the DNA. TRBV1 is a documented pseudogene. The sample here was unsorted PBMCs, taken about 2.7 years before starting antiretroviral therapy. The source of this sequence is a woman in her 30s with HIV. The CDR3 region has the DNA TGCACCAGCAGCCAAGATCTCGGTGCCACAGATACGCAGTATTTT. This translates into CTSSQDLGATDTQYF.